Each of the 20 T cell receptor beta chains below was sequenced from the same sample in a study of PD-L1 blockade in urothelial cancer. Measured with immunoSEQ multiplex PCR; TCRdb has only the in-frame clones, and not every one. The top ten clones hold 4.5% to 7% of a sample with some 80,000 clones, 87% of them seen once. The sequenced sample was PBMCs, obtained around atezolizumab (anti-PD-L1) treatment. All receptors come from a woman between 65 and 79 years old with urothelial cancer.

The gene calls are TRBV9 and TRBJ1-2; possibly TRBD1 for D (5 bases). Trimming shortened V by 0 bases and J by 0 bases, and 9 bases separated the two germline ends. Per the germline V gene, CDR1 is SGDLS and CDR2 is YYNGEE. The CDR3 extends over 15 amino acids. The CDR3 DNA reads TGTGCCAGCAGCGTAGGACTAGGGGCTAACTATGGCTACACCTTC. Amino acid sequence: CASSVGLGANYGYTF. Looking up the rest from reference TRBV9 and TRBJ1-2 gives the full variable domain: DSGVTQTPKHLITATGQRVTLRCSPRSGDLSVYWYQQSLDQGLQFLIQYYNGEERAKGNILERFSAQQFPDLHSELNLSSLELGDSALYFCASSVGLGANYGYTFGSGTRLTVV.

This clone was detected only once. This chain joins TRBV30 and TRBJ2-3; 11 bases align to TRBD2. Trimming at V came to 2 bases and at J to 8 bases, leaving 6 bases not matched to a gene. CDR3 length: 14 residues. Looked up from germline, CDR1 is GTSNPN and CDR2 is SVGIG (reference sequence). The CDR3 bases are TGTGCCTGGAGTAATAGCGGGAGGGGGGGTACGCAGTATTTT. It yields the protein CAWSNSGRGGTQYF.

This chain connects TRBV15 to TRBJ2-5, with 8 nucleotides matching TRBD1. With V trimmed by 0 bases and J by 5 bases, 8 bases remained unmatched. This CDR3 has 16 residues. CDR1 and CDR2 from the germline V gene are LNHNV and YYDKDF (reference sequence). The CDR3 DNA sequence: TGTGCCACCAGCAGAGATGTGGCAGGGGGCCGGGAGACCCAGTACTTC. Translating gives CATSRDVAGGRETQYF.

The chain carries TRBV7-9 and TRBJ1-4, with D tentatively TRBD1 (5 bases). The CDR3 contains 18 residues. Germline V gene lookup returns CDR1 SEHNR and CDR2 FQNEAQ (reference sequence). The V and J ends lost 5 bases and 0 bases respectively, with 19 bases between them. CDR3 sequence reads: CASSVTPGLGSTNEKLFF. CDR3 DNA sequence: TGTGCCAGCAGCGTAACCCCAGGGTTGGGTTCAACTAATGAAAAACTGTTTTTT.

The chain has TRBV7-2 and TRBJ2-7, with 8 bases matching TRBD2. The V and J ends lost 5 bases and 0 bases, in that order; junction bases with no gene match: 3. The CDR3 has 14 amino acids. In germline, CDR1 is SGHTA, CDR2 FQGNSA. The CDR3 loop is CASSTGLVSYEQYF. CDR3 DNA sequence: TGTGCCAGCAGCACGGGACTAGTCTCCTACGAGCAGTACTTC.

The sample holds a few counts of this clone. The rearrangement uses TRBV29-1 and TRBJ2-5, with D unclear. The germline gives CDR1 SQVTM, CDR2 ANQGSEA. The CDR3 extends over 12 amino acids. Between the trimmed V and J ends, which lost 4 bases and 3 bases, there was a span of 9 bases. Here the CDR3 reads CSVVSREETQYF. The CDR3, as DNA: TGCAGCGTTGTATCCCGGGAAGAGACCCAGTACTTC.

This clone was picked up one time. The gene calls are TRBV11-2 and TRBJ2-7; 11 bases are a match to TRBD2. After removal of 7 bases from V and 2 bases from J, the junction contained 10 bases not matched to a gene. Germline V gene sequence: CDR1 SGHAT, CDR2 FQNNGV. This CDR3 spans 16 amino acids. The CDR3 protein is CASTIGRLAGTYEQYF. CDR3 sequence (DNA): TGTGCCAGCACCATAGGGAGACTAGCGGGGACCTACGAGCAGTACTTC.

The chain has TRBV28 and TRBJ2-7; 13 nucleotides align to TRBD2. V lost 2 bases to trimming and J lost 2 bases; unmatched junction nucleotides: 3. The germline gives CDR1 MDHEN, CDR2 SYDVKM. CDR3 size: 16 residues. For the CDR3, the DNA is TGTGCCAGCAGTTTACTTGGGACTAGCGGGGCCTACGAGCAGTACTTC. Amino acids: CASSLLGTSGAYEQYF.

The CDR3 region is CASSAKGINTEAFF. The DNA of the CDR3 is TGTGCCAGCAGCGCGAAGGGGATCAACACTGAAGCTTTCTTT. The chain carries TRBV9 and TRBJ1-1, with a possible D match to TRBD1 (5 bases). The germline V gene encodes CDR1 SGDLS and CDR2 YYNGEE. V was cut by 3 bases and J by 2 bases, with 11 bases left in between. The CDR3 has 14 residues.

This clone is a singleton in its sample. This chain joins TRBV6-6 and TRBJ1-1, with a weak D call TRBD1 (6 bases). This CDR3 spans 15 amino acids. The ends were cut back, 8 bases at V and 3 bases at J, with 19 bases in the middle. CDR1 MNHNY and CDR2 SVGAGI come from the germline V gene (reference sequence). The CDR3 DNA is TGTGCCAGCGGGGATCAGGGGCGGTGGGACACTGAAGCTTTCTTT. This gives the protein CASGDQGRWDTEAFF.

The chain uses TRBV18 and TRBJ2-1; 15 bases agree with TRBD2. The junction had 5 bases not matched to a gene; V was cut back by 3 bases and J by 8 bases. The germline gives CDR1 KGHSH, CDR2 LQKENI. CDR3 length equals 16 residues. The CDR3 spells CASSPRTSGGADEQFF. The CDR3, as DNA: TGTGCCAGCTCACCGAGGACTAGCGGGGGGGCAGATGAGCAGTTCTTC.

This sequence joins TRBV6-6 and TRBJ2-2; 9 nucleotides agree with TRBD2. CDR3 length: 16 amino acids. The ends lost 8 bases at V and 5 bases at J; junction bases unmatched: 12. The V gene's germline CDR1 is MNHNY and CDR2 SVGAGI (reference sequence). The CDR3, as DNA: TGTGCCAGCCGTTCTCCAGCGGGAGGAGAAACCGGGGAGCTGTTTTTT. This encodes CASRSPAGGETGELFF.

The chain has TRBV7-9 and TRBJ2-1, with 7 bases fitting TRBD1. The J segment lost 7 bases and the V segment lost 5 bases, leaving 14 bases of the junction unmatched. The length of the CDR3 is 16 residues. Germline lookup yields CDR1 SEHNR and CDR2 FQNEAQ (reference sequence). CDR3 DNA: TGTGCCAGCAGCCGTTTAAGACCGGACAGGAGGAATGAGCAGTTCTTC. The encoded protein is CASSRLRPDRRNEQFF.

CDR3 nucleotide sequence: TGTGCCAGCAGCCCCTGGACTAGCCGAGCCCAAGAGACCCAGTACTTC. Its protein is CASSPWTSRAQETQYF. The chain is built from TRBV5-5 and TRBJ2-5, with 8 nucleotides matching TRBD2. The CDR3 length is 16 residues. V lost 4 bases, J lost 1 base, and 9 bases stayed unmatched. Germline CDR1 reads SGHKS; CDR2 reads YYEKEE (reference sequence).

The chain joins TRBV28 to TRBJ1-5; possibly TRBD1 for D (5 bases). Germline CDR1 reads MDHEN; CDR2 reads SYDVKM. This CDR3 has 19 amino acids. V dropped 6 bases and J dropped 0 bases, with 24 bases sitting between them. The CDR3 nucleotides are TGTGCCAGCAGAGACAGTTCATACGCATCCACGCATAGCAATCAGCCCCAGCATTTT. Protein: CASRDSSYASTHSNQPQHF.

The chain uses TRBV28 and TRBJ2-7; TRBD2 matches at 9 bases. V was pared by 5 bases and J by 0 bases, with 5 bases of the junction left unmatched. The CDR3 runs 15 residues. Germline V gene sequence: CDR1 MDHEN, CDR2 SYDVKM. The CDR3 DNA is TGTGCCAGCAGTCTGACTAGCGGCCGCTCCTACGAGCAGTACTTC. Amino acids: CASSLTSGRSYEQYF.

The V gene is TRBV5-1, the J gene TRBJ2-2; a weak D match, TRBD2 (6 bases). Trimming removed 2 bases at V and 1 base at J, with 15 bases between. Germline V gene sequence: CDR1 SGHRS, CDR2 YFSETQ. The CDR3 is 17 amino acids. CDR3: CASSFSSDTRNTGELFF. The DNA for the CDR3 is TGCGCCAGCAGCTTCTCTAGCGACACGAGGAACACCGGGGAGCTGTTTTTT.

The CDR3 reads CASSRDRDEMGNQPQHF. The CDR3 DNA sequence: TGTGCCAGCTCCCGGGACAGGGATGAGATGGGCAATCAGCCCCAGCATTTT. The gene calls are TRBV18 and TRBJ1-5, with 9 bases matching TRBD1. The J segment lost 2 bases and the V segment lost 6 bases, leaving 11 bases of the junction unmatched. The CDR3 loop spans 17 amino acids. Germline CDR1 and CDR2: KGHSH and LQKENI.

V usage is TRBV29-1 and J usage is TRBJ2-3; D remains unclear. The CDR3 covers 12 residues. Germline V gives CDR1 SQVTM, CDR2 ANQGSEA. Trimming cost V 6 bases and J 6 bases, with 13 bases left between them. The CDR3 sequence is CSVETPRDTQYF. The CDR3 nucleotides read TGCAGCGTCGAGACTCCCCGGGATACGCAGTATTTT.

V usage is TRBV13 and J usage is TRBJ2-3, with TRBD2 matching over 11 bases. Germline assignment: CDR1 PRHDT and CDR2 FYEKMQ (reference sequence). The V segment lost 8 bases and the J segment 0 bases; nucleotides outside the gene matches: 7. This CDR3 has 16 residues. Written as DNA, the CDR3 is TGTGCCAGCCAACTAGCGGGGGCCATGAGCACAGATACGCAGTATTTT. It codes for CASQLAGAMSTDTQYF.